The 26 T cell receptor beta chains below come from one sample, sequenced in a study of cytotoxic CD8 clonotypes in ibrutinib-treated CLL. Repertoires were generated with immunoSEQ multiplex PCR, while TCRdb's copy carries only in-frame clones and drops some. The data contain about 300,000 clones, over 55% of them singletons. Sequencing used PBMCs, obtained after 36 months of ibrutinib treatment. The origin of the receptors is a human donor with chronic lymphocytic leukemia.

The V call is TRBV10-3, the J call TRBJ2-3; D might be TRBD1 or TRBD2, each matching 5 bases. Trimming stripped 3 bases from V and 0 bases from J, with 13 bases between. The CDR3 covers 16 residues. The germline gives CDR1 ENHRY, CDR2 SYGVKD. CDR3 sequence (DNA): TGTGCCATCAGTGATTGGTATGAGGGGAGCACAGATACGCAGTATTTT. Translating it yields CAISDWYEGSTDTQYF.

CDR3: CASSGFGPWNEQFF. CDR3 coding DNA: TGTGCCAGCAGTGGGTTCGGGCCTTGGAATGAGCAGTTCTTC. The J gene is TRBJ2-1, the V gene TRBV6-4; D uncertain. V was pared by 4 bases and J by 7 bases, with 14 bases between. The CDR3 totals 14 residues. CDR1 MRHNA and CDR2 SNTAGT come from the germline V gene.

As DNA, the CDR3 is TGTGCCAGCAGTTTTGATGTCCCGACCCTTGGAGATACGCAGTATTTT. Amino acid sequence: CASSFDVPTLGDTQYF. The V gene is TRBV27, the J gene TRBJ2-3, with D unclear. The CDR3 is 16 residues long. V was trimmed by 3 bases and J by 5 bases, leaving 18 bases between them. Germline values: CDR1 MNHEY, CDR2 SMNVEV (reference sequence).

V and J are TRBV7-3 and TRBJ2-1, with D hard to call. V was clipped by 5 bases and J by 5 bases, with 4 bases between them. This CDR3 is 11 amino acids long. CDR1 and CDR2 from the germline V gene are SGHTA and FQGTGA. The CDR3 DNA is TGTGCCAGCAGCCAGAACAATGAGCAGTTCTTC. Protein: CASSQNNEQFF.

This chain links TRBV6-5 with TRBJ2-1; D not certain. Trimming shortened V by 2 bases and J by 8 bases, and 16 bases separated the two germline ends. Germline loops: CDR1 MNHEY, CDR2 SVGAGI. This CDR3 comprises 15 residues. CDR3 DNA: TGTGCCAGCAGTTACAGTGGGCTAATCCCGGATGAGCAGTTCTTC. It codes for CASSYSGLIPDEQFF.

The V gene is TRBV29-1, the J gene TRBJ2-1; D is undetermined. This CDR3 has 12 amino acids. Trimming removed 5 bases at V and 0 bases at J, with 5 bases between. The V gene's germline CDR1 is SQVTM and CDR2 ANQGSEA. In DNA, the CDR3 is TGCAGCGTTTTTGACTCCTACAATGAGCAGTTCTTC. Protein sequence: CSVFDSYNEQFF.

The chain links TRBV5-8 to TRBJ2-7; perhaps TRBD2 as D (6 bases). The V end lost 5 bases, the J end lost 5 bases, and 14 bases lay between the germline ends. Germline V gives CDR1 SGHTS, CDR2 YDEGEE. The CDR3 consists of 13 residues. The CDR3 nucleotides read TGTGCCAGCAGACAAGCAGGGAGGAACGAGCAGTACTTC. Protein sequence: CASRQAGRNEQYF.

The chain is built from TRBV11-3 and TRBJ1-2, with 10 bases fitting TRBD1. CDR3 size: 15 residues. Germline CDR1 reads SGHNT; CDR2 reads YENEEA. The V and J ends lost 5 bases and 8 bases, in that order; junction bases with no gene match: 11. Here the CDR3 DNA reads TGTGCCAGCAGCACCCGAGGCGGGACAGGGGCCGGCTACACCTTC. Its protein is CASSTRGGTGAGYTF.

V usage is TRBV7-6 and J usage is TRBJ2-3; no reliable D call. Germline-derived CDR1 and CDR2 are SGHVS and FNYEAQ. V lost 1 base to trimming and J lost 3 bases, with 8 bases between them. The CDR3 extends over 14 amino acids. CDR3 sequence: CASSLEAGTDTQYF. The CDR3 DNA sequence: TGTGCCAGCAGCTTAGAGGCCGGAACAGATACGCAGTATTTT.

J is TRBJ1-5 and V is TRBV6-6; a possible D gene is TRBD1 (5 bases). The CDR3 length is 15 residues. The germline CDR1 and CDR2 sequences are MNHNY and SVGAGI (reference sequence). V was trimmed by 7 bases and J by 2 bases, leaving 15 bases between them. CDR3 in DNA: TGTGCCAGCACTGGGGGTGGAAGGGGCAATCAGCCCCAGCATTTT. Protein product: CASTGGGRGNQPQHF.

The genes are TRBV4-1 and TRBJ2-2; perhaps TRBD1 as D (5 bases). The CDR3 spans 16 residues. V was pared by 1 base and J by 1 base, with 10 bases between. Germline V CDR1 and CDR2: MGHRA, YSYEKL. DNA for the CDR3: TGCGCCAGCAGCCAAGGGGGCAGCCGGAACACCGGGGAGCTGTTTTTT. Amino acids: CASSQGGSRNTGELFF.

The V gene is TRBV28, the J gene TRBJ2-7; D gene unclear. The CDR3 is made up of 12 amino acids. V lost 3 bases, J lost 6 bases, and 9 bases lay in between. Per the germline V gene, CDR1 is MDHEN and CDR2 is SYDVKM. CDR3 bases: TGTGCCAGCAGTTTTTTATTTCGCGAGCAGTACTTC. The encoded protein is CASSFLFREQYF.

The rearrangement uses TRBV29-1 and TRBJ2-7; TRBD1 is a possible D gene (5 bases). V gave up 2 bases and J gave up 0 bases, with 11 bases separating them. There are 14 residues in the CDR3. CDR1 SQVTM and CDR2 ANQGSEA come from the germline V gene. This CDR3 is CSVESPGISYEQYF. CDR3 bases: TGCAGCGTTGAATCCCCAGGGATCTCCTACGAGCAGTACTTC.

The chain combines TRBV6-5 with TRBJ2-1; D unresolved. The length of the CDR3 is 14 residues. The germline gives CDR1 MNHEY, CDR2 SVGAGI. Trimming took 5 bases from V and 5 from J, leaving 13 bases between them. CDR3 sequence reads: CASSQDRSHNEQFF. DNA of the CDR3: TGTGCCAGCAGTCAAGATAGGTCCCACAATGAGCAGTTCTTC.

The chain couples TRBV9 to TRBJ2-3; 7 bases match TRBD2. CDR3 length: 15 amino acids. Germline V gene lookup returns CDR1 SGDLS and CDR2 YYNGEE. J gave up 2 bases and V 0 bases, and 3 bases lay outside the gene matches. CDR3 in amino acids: CASSVATSPTDTQYF. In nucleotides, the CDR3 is TGTGCCAGCAGCGTAGCGACTAGCCCCACAGATACGCAGTATTTT.

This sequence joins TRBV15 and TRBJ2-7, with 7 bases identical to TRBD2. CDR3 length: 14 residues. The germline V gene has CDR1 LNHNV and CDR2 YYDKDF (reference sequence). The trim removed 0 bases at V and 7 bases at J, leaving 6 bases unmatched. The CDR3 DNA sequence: TGTGCCACCAGCAGAGATCGTGGGAGGGAGGAGCAGTACTTC. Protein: CATSRDRGREEQYF.

The CDR3 loop is CASSPGQRLGRENSPLHF. DNA of the CDR3: TGCGCCAGCAGCCCAGGACAGCGGCTAGGTCGCGAAAATTCACCCCTCCACTTT. The V and J genes are TRBV4-1 and TRBJ1-6, with a weak D call TRBD1 (6 bases). This CDR3 is built from 18 residues. Germline values: CDR1 MGHRA, CDR2 YSYEKL. V was shortened by 4 bases and J by 7 bases, with 23 bases between the two germline ends.

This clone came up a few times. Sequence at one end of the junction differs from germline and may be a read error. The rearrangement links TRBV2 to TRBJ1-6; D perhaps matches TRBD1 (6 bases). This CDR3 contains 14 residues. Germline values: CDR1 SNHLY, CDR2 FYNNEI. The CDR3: CTSRPQGGNSPLHF. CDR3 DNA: TGTACCAGCAGGCCACAGGGAGGCAATTCACCCCTCCACTTT.

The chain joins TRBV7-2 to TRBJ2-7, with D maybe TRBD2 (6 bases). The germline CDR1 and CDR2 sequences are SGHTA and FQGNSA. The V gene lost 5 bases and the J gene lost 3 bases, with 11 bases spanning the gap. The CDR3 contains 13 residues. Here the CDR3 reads CASSPGTFYEQYF. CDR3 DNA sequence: TGTGCCAGCAGCCCAGGGACTTTCTACGAGCAGTACTTC.

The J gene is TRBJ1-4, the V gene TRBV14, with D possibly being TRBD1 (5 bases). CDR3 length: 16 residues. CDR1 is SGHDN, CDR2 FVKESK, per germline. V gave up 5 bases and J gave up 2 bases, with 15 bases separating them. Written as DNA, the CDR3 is TGTGCCAGCAGCAAAGGACACAGCTCGACTAATGAAAAACTGTTTTTT. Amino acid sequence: CASSKGHSSTNEKLFF.

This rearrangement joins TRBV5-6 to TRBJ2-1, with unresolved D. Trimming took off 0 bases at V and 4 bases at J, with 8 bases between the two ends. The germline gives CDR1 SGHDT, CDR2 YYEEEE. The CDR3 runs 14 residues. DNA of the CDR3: TGTGCCAGCAGCTTGGAGGGCAGATACAATGAGCAGTTCTTC. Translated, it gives CASSLEGRYNEQFF.

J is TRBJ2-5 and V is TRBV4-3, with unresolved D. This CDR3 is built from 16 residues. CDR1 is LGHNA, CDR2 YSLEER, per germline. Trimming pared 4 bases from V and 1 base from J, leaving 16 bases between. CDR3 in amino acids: CASSPDAPGGQETQYF. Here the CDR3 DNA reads TGCGCCAGCAGCCCTGACGCTCCTGGCGGCCAAGAGACCCAGTACTTC.

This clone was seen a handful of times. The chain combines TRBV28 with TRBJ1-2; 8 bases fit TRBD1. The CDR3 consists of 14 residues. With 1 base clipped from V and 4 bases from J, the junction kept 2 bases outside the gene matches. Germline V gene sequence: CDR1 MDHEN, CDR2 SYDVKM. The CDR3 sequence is CASSLSTGAYGYTF. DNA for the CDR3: TGTGCCAGCAGTTTATCGACAGGGGCCTATGGCTACACCTTC.

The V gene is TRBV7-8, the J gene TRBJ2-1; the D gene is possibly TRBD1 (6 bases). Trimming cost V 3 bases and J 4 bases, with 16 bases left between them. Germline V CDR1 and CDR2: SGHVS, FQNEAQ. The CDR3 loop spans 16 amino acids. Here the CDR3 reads CASSFLGDKPYNEQFF. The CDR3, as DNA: TGTGCCAGCAGCTTCCTGGGGGACAAACCTTACAATGAGCAGTTCTTC.

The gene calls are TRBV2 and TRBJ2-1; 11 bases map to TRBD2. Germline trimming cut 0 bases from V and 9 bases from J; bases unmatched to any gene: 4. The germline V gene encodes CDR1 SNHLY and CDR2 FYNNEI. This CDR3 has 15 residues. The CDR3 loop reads CASSEASGRASEQFF. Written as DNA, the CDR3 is TGTGCCAGCAGTGAAGCTAGCGGGAGGGCCAGTGAGCAGTTCTTC.

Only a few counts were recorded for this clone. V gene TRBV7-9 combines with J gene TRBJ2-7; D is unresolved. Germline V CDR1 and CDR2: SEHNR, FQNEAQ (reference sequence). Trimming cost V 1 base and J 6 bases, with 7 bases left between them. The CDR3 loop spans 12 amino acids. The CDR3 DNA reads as TGTGCCAGCAGCTTAGGGGCGGTCGAGCAGTACTTC. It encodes CASSLGAVEQYF. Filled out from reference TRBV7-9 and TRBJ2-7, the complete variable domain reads DTGVSQNPRHKITKRGQNVTFRCDPISEHNRLYWYRQTLGQGPEFLTYFQNEAQLEKSRLLSDRFSAERPKGSFSTLEIQRTEQGDSAMYLCASSLGAVEQYFGPGTRLTVT.